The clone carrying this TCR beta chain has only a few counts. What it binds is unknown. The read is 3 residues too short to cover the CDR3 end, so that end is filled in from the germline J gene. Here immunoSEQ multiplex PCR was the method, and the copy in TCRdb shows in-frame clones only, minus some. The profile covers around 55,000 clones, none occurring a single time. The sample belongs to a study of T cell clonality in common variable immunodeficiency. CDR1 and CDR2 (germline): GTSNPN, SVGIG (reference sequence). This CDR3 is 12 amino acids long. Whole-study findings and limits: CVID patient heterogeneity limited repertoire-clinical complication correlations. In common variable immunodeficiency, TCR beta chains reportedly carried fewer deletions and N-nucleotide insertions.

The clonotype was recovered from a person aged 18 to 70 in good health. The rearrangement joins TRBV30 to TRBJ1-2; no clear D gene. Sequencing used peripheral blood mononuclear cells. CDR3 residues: CAWSKLAGDYTF. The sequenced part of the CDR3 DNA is TGTGCCTGGAGTAAACTAGCAGGCGAC.